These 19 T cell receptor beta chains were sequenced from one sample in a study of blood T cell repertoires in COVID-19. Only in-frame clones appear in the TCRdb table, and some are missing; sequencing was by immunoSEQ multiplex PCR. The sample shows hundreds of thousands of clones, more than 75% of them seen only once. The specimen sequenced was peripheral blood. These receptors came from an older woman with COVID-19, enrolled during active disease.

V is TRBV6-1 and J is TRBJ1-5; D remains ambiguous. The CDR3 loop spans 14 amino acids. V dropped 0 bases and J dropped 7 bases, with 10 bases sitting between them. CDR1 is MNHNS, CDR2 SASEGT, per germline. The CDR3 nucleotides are TGTGCCAGCAGTGAAGCGCTTGGGAGCCAGCCCCAGCATTTT. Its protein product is CASSEALGSQPQHF.

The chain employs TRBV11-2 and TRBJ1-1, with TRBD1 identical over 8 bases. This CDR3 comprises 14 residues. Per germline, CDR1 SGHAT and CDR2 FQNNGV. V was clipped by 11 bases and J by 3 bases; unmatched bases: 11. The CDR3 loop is CAWGPGGDDTEAFF. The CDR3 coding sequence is TGTGCCTGGGGACCAGGGGGCGACGACACTGAAGCTTTCTTT.

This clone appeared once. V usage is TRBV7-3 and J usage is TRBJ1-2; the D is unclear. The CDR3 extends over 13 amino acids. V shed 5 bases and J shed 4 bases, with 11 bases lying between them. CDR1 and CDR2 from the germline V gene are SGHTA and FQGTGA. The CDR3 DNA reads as TGTGCCAGCAGCCCCTCGGCAGGCTATGGCTACACCTTC. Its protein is CASSPSAGYGYTF.

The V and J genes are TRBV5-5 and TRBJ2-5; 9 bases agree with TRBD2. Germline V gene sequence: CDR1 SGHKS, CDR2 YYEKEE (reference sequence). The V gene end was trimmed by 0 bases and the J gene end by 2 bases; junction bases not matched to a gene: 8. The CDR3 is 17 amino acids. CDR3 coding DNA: TGTGCCAGCAGCTTGGTGATAGCGGGAGTTGCTCAAGAGACCCAGTACTTC. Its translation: CASSLVIAGVAQETQYF. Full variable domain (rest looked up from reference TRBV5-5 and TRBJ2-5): DAGVTQSPTHLIKTRGQQVTLRCSPISGHKSVSWYQQVLGQGPQFIFQYYEKEERGRGNFPDRFSARQFPNYSSELNVNALLLGDSALYLCASSLVIAGVAQETQYFGPGTRLLVL.

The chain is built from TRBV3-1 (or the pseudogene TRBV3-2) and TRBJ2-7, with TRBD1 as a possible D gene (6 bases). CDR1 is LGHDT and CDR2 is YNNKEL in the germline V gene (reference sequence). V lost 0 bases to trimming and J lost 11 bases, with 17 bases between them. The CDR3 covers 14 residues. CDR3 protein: CASSQDTIGGLEYF. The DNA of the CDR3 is TGTGCCAGCAGCCAAGATACAATTGGGGGCCTAGAGTACTTC.

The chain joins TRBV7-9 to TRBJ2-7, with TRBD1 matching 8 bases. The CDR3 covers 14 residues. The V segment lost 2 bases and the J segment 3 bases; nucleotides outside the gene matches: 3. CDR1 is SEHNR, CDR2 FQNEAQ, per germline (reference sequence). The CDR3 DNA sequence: TGTGCCAGCAGCTTACAGGGGGCGGGCTACGAGCAGTACTTC. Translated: CASSLQGAGYEQYF.

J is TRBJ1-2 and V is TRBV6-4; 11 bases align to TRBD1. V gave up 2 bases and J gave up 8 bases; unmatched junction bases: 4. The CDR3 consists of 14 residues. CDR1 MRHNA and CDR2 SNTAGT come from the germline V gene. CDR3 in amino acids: CASSDGQGAGGYTF. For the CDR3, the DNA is TGTGCCAGCAGTGACGGACAGGGGGCGGGAGGCTACACCTTC.

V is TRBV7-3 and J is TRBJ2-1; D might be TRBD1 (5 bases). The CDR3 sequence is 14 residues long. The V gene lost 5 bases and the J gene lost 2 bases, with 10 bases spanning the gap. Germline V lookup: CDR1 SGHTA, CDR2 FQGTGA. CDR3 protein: CASSPGAPYNEQFF. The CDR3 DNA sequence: TGTGCCAGCAGCCCTGGGGCGCCCTACAATGAGCAGTTCTTC. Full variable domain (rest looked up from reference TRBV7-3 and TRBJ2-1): GAGVSQTPSNKVTEKGKYVELRCDPISGHTALYWYRQSLGQGPEFLIYFQGTGAADDSGLPNDRFFAVRPEGSVSTLKIQRTERGDSAVYLCASSPGAPYNEQFFGPGTRLTVL.

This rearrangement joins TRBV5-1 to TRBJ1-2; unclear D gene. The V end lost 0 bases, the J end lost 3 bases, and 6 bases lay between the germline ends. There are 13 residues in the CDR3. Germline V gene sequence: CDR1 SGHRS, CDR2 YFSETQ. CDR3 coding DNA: TGCGCCAGCAGCTTGGACTTGGACTATGGCTACACCTTC. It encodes CASSLDLDYGYTF.

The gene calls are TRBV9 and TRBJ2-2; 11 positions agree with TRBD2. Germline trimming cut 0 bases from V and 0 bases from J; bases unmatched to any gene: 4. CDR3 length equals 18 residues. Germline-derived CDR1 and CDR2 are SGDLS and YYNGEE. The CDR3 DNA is TGTGCCAGCAGCGTAGGAGGTAGCGGGGGGGCGAACACCGGGGAGCTGTTTTTT. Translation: CASSVGGSGGANTGELFF.

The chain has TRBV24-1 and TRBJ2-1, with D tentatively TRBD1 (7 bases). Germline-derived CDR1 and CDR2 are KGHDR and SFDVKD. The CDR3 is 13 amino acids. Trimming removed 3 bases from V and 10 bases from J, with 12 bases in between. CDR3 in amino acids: CATSDGGDREQFF. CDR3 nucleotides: TGTGCCACCAGTGATGGCGGGGACAGAGAGCAGTTCTTC.

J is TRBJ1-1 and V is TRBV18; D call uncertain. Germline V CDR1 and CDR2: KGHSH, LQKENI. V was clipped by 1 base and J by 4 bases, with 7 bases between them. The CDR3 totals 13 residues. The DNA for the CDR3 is TGTGCCAGCTCACCACTCCTACCCACTGAAGCTTTCTTT. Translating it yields CASSPLLPTEAFF.

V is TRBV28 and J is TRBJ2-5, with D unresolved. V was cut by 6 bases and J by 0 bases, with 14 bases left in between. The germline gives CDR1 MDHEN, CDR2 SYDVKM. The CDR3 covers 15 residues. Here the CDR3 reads CASRPAEFYQETQYF. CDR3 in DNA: TGTGCCAGCAGGCCCGCGGAATTTTACCAAGAGACCCAGTACTTC.

CDR3 amino acids: CASSRTGAEAFF. The CDR3 DNA is TGTGCCAGCAGCCGGACAGGAGCTGAAGCTTTCTTT. J is TRBJ1-1 and V is TRBV28; 7 bases are shared with TRBD1. Trimming at V came to 6 bases and at J to 6 bases, leaving 4 bases not matched to a gene. This CDR3 spans 12 amino acids. Germline V CDR1 and CDR2: MDHEN, SYDVKM.

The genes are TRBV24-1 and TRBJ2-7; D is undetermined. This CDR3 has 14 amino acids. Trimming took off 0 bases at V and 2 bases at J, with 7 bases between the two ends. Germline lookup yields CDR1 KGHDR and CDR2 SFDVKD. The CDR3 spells CATSDLQKPYEQYF. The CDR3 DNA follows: TGTGCCACCAGTGATTTGCAGAAACCCTACGAGCAGTACTTC.

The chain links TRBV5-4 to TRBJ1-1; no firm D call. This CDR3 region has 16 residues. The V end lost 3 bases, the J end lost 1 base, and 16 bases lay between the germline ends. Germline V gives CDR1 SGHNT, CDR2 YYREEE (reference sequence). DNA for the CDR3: TGTGCCAGCAGCTCCCTTCGGGCGGGGAAGAACACTGAAGCTTTCTTT. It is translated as CASSSLRAGKNTEAFF.

The CDR3 DNA is TGTGCCAGCAGCTTAGTATCAGTCCGGAACACTGAAGCTTTCTTT. Translated, it gives CASSLVSVRNTEAFF. This chain joins TRBV7-9 and TRBJ1-1; no definite D call. V dropped 1 base and J dropped 1 base, with 10 bases sitting between them. This CDR3 contains 15 residues. Germline CDR1 is SEHNR and CDR2 is FQNEAQ (reference sequence).

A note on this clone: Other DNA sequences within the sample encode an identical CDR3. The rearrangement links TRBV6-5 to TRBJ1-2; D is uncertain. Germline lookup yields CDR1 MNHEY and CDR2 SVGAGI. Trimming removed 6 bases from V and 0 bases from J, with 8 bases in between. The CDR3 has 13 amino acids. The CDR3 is CASRRDSNYGYTF. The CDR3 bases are TGTGCCAGCAGACGGGATTCTAACTATGGCTACACCTTC.

This chain's CDR3 is CASSEAGRGLGETQYF. CDR3 DNA: TGTGCCAGCAGTGAAGCTGGAAGGGGGTTAGGGGAGACCCAGTACTTC. The V call is TRBV6-1, the J call TRBJ2-5; D may be TRBD1 (6 bases). CDR1 is MNHNS, CDR2 SASEGT, per germline. The CDR3 sequence is 16 residues long. Trimming shortened V by 0 bases and J by 5 bases, and 16 bases separated the two germline ends.